A selection of T cell receptor beta chains follows, all from one sample in a study of T cell repertoires in cytomegalovirus infection. Via MiXCR, TCRdb re-called the reads, giving one row per CDR3 protein. The table shows roughly 230,000 distinct CDR3 sequences, with approximately 15% occurring only once. The sample was CD8+ T cells from PBMCs. These receptor sequences come from a human donor in good health (CMV status not recorded). Some clones in this sample may be carry-over from other donors' samples. Both conserved end residues are part of each CDR3. A D gene is named only where the DNA matches it firmly. A row's size may be missing; if present it is once, few, many or a size class.

18 | TRBJ1-2 | many | TRBD1 | TRBV5-6 | TGTGCCAGCAGCTTGGTCCCAGTGGTGGACAGGAACATCTATGGCTACACCTTC | CASSLVPVVDRNIYGYTF
14 | TRBJ1-1 | few | . | TRBV12-3/TRBV12-4 | TGTGCCAGCAGTTTCTCGGGACAAGGAATTGAAGCTTTCTTT | CASSFSGQGIEAFF
17 | TRBJ1-5 | many | . | TRBV6-2/TRBV6-3 | TGTGCCAGCAGTCCTGGAAACCGGGCAGGGGGCAATCAGCCCCAGCATTTT | CASSPGNRAGGNQPQHF
14 | TRBJ2-1 | . | TRBD1 | TRBV27 | TGTGCCAGCAGTTGGACAGGGGGCCGTAATGAGCAGTTCTTC | CASSWTGGRNEQFF
18 | TRBJ1-2 | many | TRBD1 | TRBV7-9 | TGTGCCAGCAGCGACCCATCGGGACAGGGGGCCATTTCGTATGGCTACACCTTC | CASSDPSGQGAISYGYTF
13 | TRBJ2-1 | . | . | TRBV29-1 | TGCAGCGTTGCTGGGGGCTCCTACAATGAGCAGTTCTTC | CSVAGGSYNEQFF
13 | TRBJ2-5 | many | . | TRBV7-9 | TGTGCCAGCAGCCGAGAGGGGGGAGAGACCCAGTACTTC | CASSREGGETQYF
15 | TRBJ2-2 | . | . | TRBV12-3/TRBV12-4 | TGTGCCAGCACTCTTGAGGGGGAGAACACCGGGGAGCTGTTTTTT | CASTLEGENTGELFF
14 | TRBJ1-5 | few | TRBD1 | TRBV12-3/TRBV12-4 | TGTGCCAGCGAATGGACAGGGAGCAATCAGCCCCAGCATTTT | CASEWTGSNQPQHF
11 | TRBJ2-1 | many | . | TRBV7-9 | TGTGCCAGCAGCTCGGGCGATGAGCAGTTCTTC | CASSSGDEQFF
14 | TRBJ1-2 | . | . | TRBV9 | TGTGCCAGCAGCGTAGATCCGGATCCCTATGGCTACACCTTC | CASSVDPDPYGYTF
17 | TRBJ2-2 | many | TRBD2 | TRBV7-2 | TGTGCCAGCAGCTTAGCTAGCGGGGGGTCTTCCACCGGGGAGCTGTTTTTT | CASSLASGGSSTGELFF